Here is one TCR beta chain with its context. Germline V gene sequence: CDR1 SGHAT, CDR2 FQNNGV. Between the trimmed V and J ends, which lost 2 bases and 9 bases, there was a span of 10 bases. CDR3 length: 12 amino acids. This record comes from a study of blood T cell repertoires in COVID-19. Background on the study: Acute and convalescent COVID-19 specimens originated in the United States, Italy and Spain. The cDNA or gDNA used as material had been derived from T cells, B-cell-depleted T cells, or PBMCs.

One Seattle source followed patients from active infection through their disease course. Libraries were prepared by immunoSEQ multiplex PCR; TCRdb keeps only in-frame clonotypes and omits some of them. Of hundreds of thousands of clones in the sample, 65% to 85% are singletons; the top ten hold roughly 1.3%. The gene calls are TRBV11-2 and TRBJ1-2; no clear D. The specimen was peripheral blood. The origin of this receptor is a woman aged 25 to 45 with COVID-19, enrolled during active disease. The CDR3, as DNA: TGTGCCAGCAGCTTAATCAATGGGCGCTACACCTTC. Translated, it gives CASSLINGRYTF. Filled out from reference TRBV11-2 and TRBJ1-2, the complete variable domain reads EAGVAQSPRYKIIEKRQSVAFWCNPISGHATLYWYQQILGQGPKLLIQFQNNGVVDDSQLPKDRFSAERLKGVDSTLKIQPAKLEDSAVYLCASSLINGRYTFGSGTRLTVV.